This T cell receptor beta chain originates from a study of blood T cell repertoires in COVID-19. The trim removed 7 bases at V and 4 bases at J, leaving 5 bases unmatched. Germline CDR1 and CDR2: SGHTA and FQGNSA. The CDR3 covers 15 residues. Participants spanned ages about 18 to 90 years and resided in 20 to 25 US areas. Donors were grouped by their self-reported clinical history. Before being deemed recovered, Cohort 3 donors had two negative PCRs, clearance, or symptom resolution. How the authors handled the data: Estimates of nucleated cell counts were drawn from the amplification of reference gene primers. TCRdb's copy holds only in-frame clones and misses some; the assay was immunoSEQ multiplex PCR. The DNA was the basis for D and trimming; V, J and clone size are from that table. The table includes some 530,000 clones, around 85% detected once.

This TCR came from an older woman who had recovered from COVID-19. Specimen: PBMCs or T cells enriched from blood (not recorded which). The rearrangement joins TRBV7-2 to TRBJ2-1, with 12 bases fitting TRBD2. The CDR3 coding sequence is TGTGCCAGCACCCTAGCGGGGGGGCCATACAATGAGCAGTTCTTC. Its protein is CASTLAGGPYNEQFF.